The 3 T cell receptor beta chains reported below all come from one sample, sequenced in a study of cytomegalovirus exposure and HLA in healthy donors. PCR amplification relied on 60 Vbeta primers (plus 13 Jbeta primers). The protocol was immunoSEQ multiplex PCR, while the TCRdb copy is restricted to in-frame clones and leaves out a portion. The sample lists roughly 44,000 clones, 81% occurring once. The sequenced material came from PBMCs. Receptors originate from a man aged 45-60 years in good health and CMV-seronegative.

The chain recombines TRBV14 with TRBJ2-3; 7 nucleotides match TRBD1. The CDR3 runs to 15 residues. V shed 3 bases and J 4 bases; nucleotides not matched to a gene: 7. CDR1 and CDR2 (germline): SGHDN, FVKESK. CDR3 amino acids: CASSHRLTGADTQYF. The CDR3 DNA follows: TGTGCCAGCAGCCACCGACTTACAGGGGCAGATACGCAGTATTTT.

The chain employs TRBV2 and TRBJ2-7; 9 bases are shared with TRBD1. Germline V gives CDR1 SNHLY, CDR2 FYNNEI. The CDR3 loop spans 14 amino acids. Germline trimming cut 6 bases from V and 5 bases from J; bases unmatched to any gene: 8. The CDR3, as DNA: TGTGCCAGCAGCCTACAGGGGGCCAGCGACGAGCAGTACTTC. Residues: CASSLQGASDEQYF.

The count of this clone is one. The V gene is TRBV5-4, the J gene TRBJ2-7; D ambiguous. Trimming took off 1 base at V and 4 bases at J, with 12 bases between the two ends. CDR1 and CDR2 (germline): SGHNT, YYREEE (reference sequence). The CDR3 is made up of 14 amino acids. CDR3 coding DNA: TGTGCCAGCAGCTTGACACTAACGGATTACGAGCAGTACTTC. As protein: CASSLTLTDYEQYF.